What follows are 13 T cell receptor beta chains derived from one specimen sequenced in a study of blood T cells in healthy people across ages. The authors ran a second PCR of 7 to 11 cycles using a sample-barcoded 5' primer and a J-beta primer mix. TCRdb processed the 5' RACE reads anew with MiXCR; each CDR3 protein has one entry. The data show 890,000 or so distinct CDR3 sequences, less than 80% seen once. Sequenced: blood. These receptors were collected from a man aged 25-45 years in good health.

This chain connects TRBV7-9 to TRBJ2-7; D gene uncertain. Germline V CDR1 and CDR2: SEHNR, FQNEAQ (reference sequence). The CDR3 loop spans 11 amino acids. The V gene lost 5 bases and the J gene lost 7 bases, with 9 bases spanning the gap. CDR3 sequence (DNA): TGTGCCAGCAGCCCCCATATTGAGCAGTACTTC. Translating gives CASSPHIEQYF.

The chain links TRBV2 to TRBJ2-1, with TRBD2 identical over 8 bases. Per the germline V gene, CDR1 is SNHLY and CDR2 is FYNNEI. The CDR3 extends over 15 amino acids. V shed 3 bases and J 9 bases; nucleotides not matched to a gene: 10. The CDR3 coding sequence is TGTGCCAGCAGTGAGCTGGAACGGGGGGGCCGTGAGCAGTTCTTC. Protein: CASSELERGGREQFF.

The chain uses TRBV27 and TRBJ2-1; TRBD2 agrees at 9 bases. The CDR3 totals 17 residues. Germline loops: CDR1 MNHEY, CDR2 SMNVEV (reference sequence). V dropped 3 bases and J dropped 4; count of bases not matched to a gene: 10. CDR3 in DNA: TGTGCCAGCAGTTTTAGCGGGGGTCCCTTGGGGTACAATGAGCAGTTCTTC. It yields the protein CASSFSGGPLGYNEQFF.

The V gene is TRBV30, the J gene TRBJ2-1; no reliable D call. This CDR3 contains 13 residues. The V gene's germline CDR1 is GTSNPN and CDR2 SVGIG (reference sequence). The V and J ends lost 0 bases and 10 bases respectively, with 13 bases between them. The CDR3 DNA is TGTGCCTGGAGTGTATCATTCCCAAAAGAGCAGTTCTTC. It specifies CAWSVSFPKEQFF.

J is TRBJ2-5 and V is TRBV7-8; weak D call: TRBD2 (6 bases). The CDR3 consists of 17 residues. Trimming took off 0 bases at V and 0 bases at J, with 14 bases between the two ends. CDR1 is SGHVS and CDR2 is FQNEAQ in the germline V gene. The CDR3 DNA follows: TGTGCCAGCAGCTTAGCGCTAGGGAGGCGGTACCAAGAGACCCAGTACTTC. It is translated as CASSLALGRRYQETQYF.

V usage is TRBV27 and J usage is TRBJ2-5, with TRBD2 identical over 11 bases. The better agreement between TRBJ2-7 and the DNA end casts doubt on the J call. The germline V gene has CDR1 MNHEY and CDR2 SMNVEV (reference sequence). The CDR3 loop spans 15 amino acids. Here the CDR3 reads CASSTGTSGNNEQYF. DNA of the CDR3: TGTGCCAGCAGCACAGGGACTAGCGGCAATAACGAGCAGTACTTC.

The chain recombines TRBV28 with TRBJ1-3; perhaps TRBD1 as D (5 bases). Germline V lookup: CDR1 MDHEN, CDR2 SYDVKM. This CDR3 contains 14 residues. V lost 4 bases and J lost 4, with 11 bases in between. The DNA for the CDR3 is TGTGCCAGCAGTTACCCAGGGTCGGGAAACACCATATATTTT. Protein product: CASSYPGSGNTIYF.

The V call is TRBV20-1, the J call TRBJ2-7; D is unclear. Trimming removed 0 bases from V and 6 bases from J, with 9 bases in between. The length of the CDR3 is 12 residues. Germline assignment: CDR1 DFQATT and CDR2 SNEGSKA (reference sequence). The CDR3 DNA is TGCAGTGCTAGAGATCACCGTTCCGAGCAGTACTTC. Protein sequence: CSARDHRSEQYF.

This clonotype was detected a few times. The chain's CDR3 is CASSLGPGLNQPQHF. The CDR3 DNA reads as TGTGCCAGCAGTTTAGGGCCAGGGCTCAATCAGCCCCAGCATTTT. V gene TRBV12-3 or TRBV12-4 combines with J gene TRBJ1-5; a possible D gene is TRBD1 (5 bases). V was shortened by 1 base and J by 3 bases, with 10 bases between the two germline ends. The CDR3 has 15 residues.

This clonotype turned up a few times. The chain employs TRBV25-1 and TRBJ2-6; D perhaps matches TRBD1 (6 bases). Germline loops: CDR1 MGHDK, CDR2 SYGVNS. The V end lost 5 bases, the J end lost 5 bases, and 16 bases lay between the germline ends. The CDR3 sequence is 16 residues long. CDR3 in DNA: TGTGCCAGCAGTATACAGGGACGGGGTTGGGCCAACGTCCTGACTTTC. It is translated as CASSIQGRGWANVLTF.

The chain has TRBV28 and TRBJ1-5; D gene uncertain. The CDR3 runs to 13 residues. Trimming took 3 bases from V and 7 from J, leaving 10 bases between them. Germline-derived CDR1 and CDR2 are MDHEN and SYDVKM. The CDR3: CASSFGGIQPQHF. CDR3 nucleotides: TGTGCCAGCAGTTTTGGAGGGATCCAGCCCCAGCATTTT.

V usage is TRBV20-1 and J usage is TRBJ2-5; 7 bases agree with TRBD2. From germline, CDR1 is DFQATT and CDR2 SNEGSKA (reference sequence). V lost 2 bases and J lost 5; bases outside the gene matches: 14. This CDR3 has 16 residues. Here the CDR3 DNA reads TGCAGTGCTAGACTTTTCAGCGGGGCTCCCGGGGAGACCCAGTACTTC. The encoded protein is CSARLFSGAPGETQYF.

The chain joins TRBV9 to TRBJ2-6; no reliable D call. The CDR3 runs to 15 residues. V lost 0 bases, J lost 0 bases, and 4 bases lay in between. The germline V gene encodes CDR1 SGDLS and CDR2 YYNGEE. Here the CDR3 reads CASSVVVSGANVLTF. The CDR3 bases are TGTGCCAGCAGCGTAGTGGTCTCTGGGGCCAACGTCCTGACTTTC.